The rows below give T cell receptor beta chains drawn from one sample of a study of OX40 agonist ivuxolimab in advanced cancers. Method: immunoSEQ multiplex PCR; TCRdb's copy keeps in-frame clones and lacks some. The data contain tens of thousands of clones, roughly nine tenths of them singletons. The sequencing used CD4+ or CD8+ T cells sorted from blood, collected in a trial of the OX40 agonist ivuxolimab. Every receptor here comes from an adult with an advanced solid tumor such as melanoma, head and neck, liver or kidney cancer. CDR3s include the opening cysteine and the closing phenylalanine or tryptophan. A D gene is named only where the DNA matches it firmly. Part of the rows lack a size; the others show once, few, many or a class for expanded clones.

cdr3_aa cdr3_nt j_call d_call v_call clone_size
CASSESGGRQETQYF TGTGCCAGCAGTGAAAGCGGGGGCCGTCAAGAGACCCAGTACTTC TRBJ2-5 TRBD2 TRBV6-1 -
CASSPMGQGNTGELFF TGTGCCAGCTCACCTATGGGACAGGGGAACACCGGGGAGCTGTTTTTT TRBJ2-2 TRBD1 TRBV18 -
CAISEPRDSVSAQYF TGTGCCATCAGTGAGCCCCGGGACTCTGTTTCCGCCCAGTACTTC TRBJ2-5 - TRBV10-3 -
CASRRTSGSQETQYF TGTGCCAGCAGGCGGACTAGCGGGAGTCAAGAGACCCAGTACTTC TRBJ2-5 TRBD2 TRBV7-2 -
CASRLGGTEAFF TGTGCCAGCAGACTCGGGGGCACTGAAGCTTTCTTT TRBJ1-1 - TRBV6-1 -
CASSPRQGLQETQYF TGTGCCAGTAGCCCCCGACAGGGACTCCAAGAGACCCAGTACTTC TRBJ2-5 - TRBV19 -
CASSFGVTSGTDTQYF TGCGCCAGCAGCTTCGGGGTTACTAGCGGCACAGATACGCAGTATTTT TRBJ2-3 TRBD2 TRBV4-1 -
CASSVDDRGNYEQYF TGTGCCAGCAGCGTTGACGACAGGGGGAACTACGAGCAGTACTTC TRBJ2-7 TRBD1 TRBV9 -
CASSQRGDRGNEQFF TGTGCCAGCAGCCAGAGAGGGGACAGGGGAAATGAGCAGTTCTTC TRBJ2-1 TRBD1 TRBV7-3 -
CASSEMTGQGAAYEQYF TGTGCCAGCAGTGAAATGACGGGACAGGGGGCGGCCTACGAGCAGTACTTC TRBJ2-7 TRBD1 TRBV25-1 -
CSAQRTSGRGEQYF TGCAGCGCTCAGCGGACTAGCGGGAGAGGGGAGCAGTACTTC TRBJ2-7 TRBD2 TRBV29-1 -
CASSPAAGTEAFF TGTGCCAGCTCACCAGCCGCAGGGACTGAAGCTTTCTTT TRBJ1-1 - TRBV18 -
CASRAPESYEQYF TGTGCCAGCAGGGCCCCCGAGAGCTACGAGCAGTACTTC TRBJ2-7 - TRBV6-1 -
CAWTAGVSGANVLTF TGTGCCTGGACGGCGGGAGTATCTGGGGCCAACGTCCTGACTTTC TRBJ2-6 TRBD2 TRBV30 -
CASSRQGNNQPQHF TGTGCCAGCAGCCGACAGGGAAACAATCAGCCCCAGCATTTT TRBJ1-5 TRBD1 TRBV6-5 -
CASSETGWELFF TGTGCCAGCAGTGAAACGGGCTGGGAGCTGTTTTTT TRBJ2-2 - TRBV6-1 -
CASQSLQGALHF TGTGCCTCACAAAGCCTACAAGGGGCCCTCCACTTT TRBJ1-6 - TRBV9 -
CASSPWRDAEAFF TGTGCCAGCTCACCATGGCGGGACGCTGAAGCTTTCTTT TRBJ1-1 - TRBV18 -
CASSLGAAYEQYF TGTGCCAGCAGCTTGGGGGCCGCCTACGAGCAGTACTTC TRBJ2-7 - TRBV5-4 -
CASGDQNNEQFF TGTGCCAGTGGGGACCAAAACAATGAGCAGTTCTTC TRBJ2-1 - TRBV7-6 -
CASSLWGRKHSGNTIYF TGTGCCAGCAGCTTGTGGGGTAGAAAGCACTCTGGAAACACCATATATTTT TRBJ1-3 - TRBV5-4 -
CSAVRGYEQYF TGCAGTGCTGTGCGGGGTTACGAGCAGTACTTC TRBJ2-7 - TRBV20-1 -
CASNVLQGSGELFF TGCGCCAGCAACGTTCTACAGGGGTCCGGGGAGCTGTTTTTT TRBJ2-2 TRBD1 TRBV5-1 -
CASSREGGQGSGGYTF TGCGCCAGCAGCCGGGAGGGCGGACAGGGTTCGGGTGGCTACACCTTC TRBJ1-2 TRBD1 TRBV5-1 -
CASSGDSSSYNSPLHF TGTGCCAGCAGCGGGGACAGTAGCTCCTATAATTCACCCCTCCACTTT TRBJ1-6 TRBD1 TRBV5-4 -
CAISRTGLGETQYF TGTGCCATCAGTCGGACAGGCCTGGGGGAGACCCAGTACTTC TRBJ2-5 TRBD1 TRBV10-3 once
CASSMGLAGARSETQYF TGTGCCAGTAGTATGGGACTAGCGGGGGCAAGATCGGAGACCCAGTACTTC TRBJ2-5 TRBD2 TRBV19 -
CASSPDSWTEAFF TGCGCCAGCAGTCCGGACAGTTGGACTGAAGCTTTCTTT TRBJ1-1 - TRBV5-1 -
CASSVTDTQYF TGTGCCAGCAGCGTCACAGATACGCAGTATTTT TRBJ2-3 - TRBV5-6 -
CAQVCYGYTF TGTGCACAGGTTTGCTATGGCTACACCTTC TRBJ1-2 - TRBV6-4 -
CASSGPAGAGNTIYF TGTGCCAGCAGTGGCCCGGCGGGGGCTGGAAACACCATATATTTT TRBJ1-3 - TRBV2 -
CASSQRTGDHEQYF TGCGCCAGCAGCCAAAGGACAGGGGACCACGAGCAGTACTTC TRBJ2-7 TRBD1 TRBV4-1 -
CASSGDRLKNIQYF TGTGCCAGCAGTGGGGACAGACTAAAAAACATTCAGTACTTC TRBJ2-4 TRBD1 TRBV2 -
CAISESGQGNQPQHF TGTGCCATCAGTGAGTCGGGACAGGGCAATCAGCCCCAGCATTTT TRBJ1-5 TRBD1 TRBV10-3 -
CASSPGQLRSQAKNIQYF TGTGCCAGCAGTCCCGGACAGTTAAGGAGCCAAGCCAAAAACATTCAGTACTTC TRBJ2-4 - TRBV2 -
CASSLVGASYNEQFF TGTGCCAGCAGCTTGGTGGGAGCTTCCTACAATGAGCAGTTCTTC TRBJ2-1 - TRBV5-5 -
CAISESAIAPYEQYF TGTGCCATCAGTGAGTCGGCGATAGCGCCCTACGAGCAGTACTTC TRBJ2-7 - TRBV10-3 -
CASRGNRAYGGYTF TGTGCCAGCAGAGGAAACAGGGCCTATGGGGGCTACACCTTC TRBJ1-2 - TRBV25-1 -
CASSYVEKGTYNEQFF TGTGCCAGCTCCTACGTGGAGAAAGGGACCTACAATGAGCAGTTCTTC TRBJ2-1 - TRBV18 -
CASSGADRDTEAFF TGTGCCAGCAGCGGGGCAGATCGGGACACTGAAGCTTTCTTT TRBJ1-1 - TRBV28 -
CASSLSSGRAGEQYF TGTGCCAGCAGCTTAAGTAGCGGGAGGGCGGGAGAGCAGTACTTC TRBJ2-7 TRBD2 TRBV7-9 -
CASSLGQGVLYF TGTGCCAGCAGCTTGGGGCAGGGAGTTCTGTACTTC TRBJ2-7 - TRBV5-5 -
CASSLGGVNYGYTF TGTGCCAGCAGCTTAGGTGGGGTTAACTATGGCTACACCTTC TRBJ1-2 - TRBV13 -
CAISEWGTDTQYF TGTGCCATCAGTGAGTGGGGTACGGATACGCAGTATTTT TRBJ2-3 - TRBV10-3 -
CASSSLASSYEQYF TGTGCCAGCAGTTCACTAGCGAGCTCCTACGAGCAGTACTTC TRBJ2-7 TRBD2 TRBV11-2 -
CASRWGSTGIAEAFF TGCGCCAGCAGGTGGGGTTCGACAGGGATCGCTGAAGCTTTCTTT TRBJ1-1 TRBD1 TRBV5-1 -
CASSSGQTVPEAFF TGTGCCAGCAGCTCCGGACAGACTGTTCCTGAAGCTTTCTTT TRBJ1-1 - TRBV5-4 -
CASSVQLWTGPGTGELFF TGTGCCAGCAGCGTACAACTATGGACAGGCCCGGGAACCGGGGAGCTGTTTTTT TRBJ2-2 TRBD1 TRBV9 -
CASSFSQGNEKLFF TGCGCCAGCAGCTTTTCACAGGGTAATGAAAAACTGTTTTTT TRBJ1-4 - TRBV5-1 -
CASSGIGLEQFF TGTGCCAGCAGTGGAATAGGCCTTGAGCAGTTCTTC TRBJ2-1 - TRBV6-1 -
CASSQDSGVEQYF TGTGCCAGCAGCCAAGATTCAGGGGTTGAGCAGTACTTC TRBJ2-7 - TRBV4-2 -
CASSLAGARQETQYF TGCGCCAGCAGCTTGGCGGGGGCTCGGCAAGAGACCCAGTACTTC TRBJ2-5 - TRBV5-1 -
CASSPPVLAGGKEQFF TGTGCCAGCTCACCACCGGTGTTAGCGGGGGGGAAGGAGCAGTTCTTC TRBJ2-1 TRBD2 TRBV18 -
CASSLDRGSDSPLHF TGTGCCAGCAGCTTAGACCGGGGTTCAGATTCACCCCTCCACTTT TRBJ1-6 - TRBV5-4 -